These 10 T cell receptor beta chains originate from one sample sequenced in a study of TIL therapy for anti-PD-1-resistant metastatic lung cancer. The time point was: pre-treatment sample, taken before nivolumab and TIL therapy. This was the immunoSEQ v3 assay. This table comes from immunoSEQ multiplex PCR, and its TCRdb copy is limited to in-frame clones, with some not included. The profile shows about 20,000 clones, more than 65% of them singletons. The sample in question was blood, obtained at baseline. These receptors all stem from a person aged 25 to 80 with non-small cell lung cancer.

The chain links TRBV2 to TRBJ2-2; the D gene is possibly TRBD1 (6 bases). The germline V gene has CDR1 SNHLY and CDR2 FYNNEI. V was shortened by 2 bases and J by 4 bases, with 14 bases between the two germline ends. The CDR3 spans 16 residues. The CDR3 loop is CASSERGHRGTGELFF. CDR3 nucleotides: TGTGCCAGCAGTGAACGGGGACATAGGGGCACCGGGGAGCTGTTTTTT.

The V and J genes are TRBV20-1 and TRBJ1-2; no firm D call. This CDR3 has 11 residues. Germline CDR1 is DFQATT and CDR2 is SNEGSKA (reference sequence). Trimming stripped 4 bases from V and 4 bases from J, with 7 bases between. CDR3 nucleotides: TGCAGTGCTACGGTGGCCTATGGCTACACCTTC. Translated: CSATVAYGYTF.

This clone ranks as medium-sized. The V and J genes are TRBV3-1 (or the pseudogene TRBV3-2) and TRBJ1-1, with no clear D. The CDR3 has 14 amino acids. The V gene's germline CDR1 is LGHDT and CDR2 YNNKEL (reference sequence). Trimming took off 2 bases at V and 1 base at J, with 8 bases between the two ends. CDR3 sequence: CASSQFIQNTEAFF. The CDR3 nucleotides read TGTGCCAGCAGCCAATTTATCCAGAACACTGAAGCTTTCTTT.

V is TRBV7-6 and J is TRBJ2-5, with TRBD1 matching over 9 bases. The CDR3 loop spans 17 amino acids. J lost 5 bases, V lost 5 bases, and 15 bases had no gene match. In germline, CDR1 is SGHVS, CDR2 FNYEAQ. The CDR3: CASSPRAKQGAGETQYF. The CDR3 bases are TGTGCCAGCAGCCCCCGGGCCAAACAGGGGGCTGGGGAGACCCAGTACTTC.

This clone appeared a few times. The V gene is TRBV30, the J gene TRBJ1-6; 7 bases match TRBD1. CDR3 length equals 13 residues. With V trimmed by 7 bases and J by 10 bases, 10 bases remained unmatched. Germline loops: CDR1 GTSNPN, CDR2 SVGIG (reference sequence). DNA of the CDR3: TGTGCCTTTCTCCAGGGGGTGGGATCACCCCTCCACTTT. Translation: CAFLQGVGSPLHF. Drawing the rest from reference TRBV30 and TRBJ1-6, the complete variable domain is SQTIHQWPATLVQPVGSPLSLECTVEGTSNPNLYWYRQAAGRGLQLLFYSVGIGQISSEVPQNLSASRPQDRQFILSSKKLLLSDSGFYLCAFLQGVGSPLHFGNGTRLTVT.

V and J are TRBV5-6 and TRBJ2-1; 9 bases agree with TRBD1. This CDR3 contains 16 residues. With 4 bases clipped from V and 5 bases from J, the junction kept 10 bases outside the gene matches. Germline assignment: CDR1 SGHDT and CDR2 YYEEEE. The CDR3 protein is CASSIQGQGFDNEQFF. The CDR3 DNA follows: TGTGCCAGCAGCATTCAGGGACAGGGATTCGACAATGAGCAGTTCTTC.

The DNA of the CDR3 is TGTGCCAGCAGCCTACAGGAAACAGATACGCAGTATTTT. This translates into CASSLQETDTQYF. This rearrangement joins TRBV6-5 to TRBJ2-3; D possibly corresponds to TRBD1 (5 bases). Germline CDR1 is MNHEY and CDR2 is SVGAGI. V was shortened by 6 bases and J by 3 bases, with 10 bases between the two germline ends. The CDR3 has 13 residues.

The rearrangement uses TRBV5-6 and TRBJ2-3; TRBD1 might be the D (6 bases). Germline V gene sequence: CDR1 SGHDT, CDR2 YYEEEE. V was trimmed by 1 base and J by 6 bases, leaving 15 bases between them. The CDR3 is 15 residues long. The CDR3 sequence is CASSLNNRAQDTQYF. CDR3 DNA: TGTGCCAGCAGCTTGAATAACAGGGCGCAGGATACGCAGTATTTT.

This clone has just a few counts. The chain is built from TRBV7-9 and TRBJ2-1, with 7 bases that match TRBD2. Germline assignment: CDR1 SEHNR and CDR2 FQNEAQ (reference sequence). The CDR3 contains 17 residues. V lost 5 bases to trimming and J lost 2 bases; unmatched junction nucleotides: 12. DNA of the CDR3: TGTGCCAGCAGCCCCCCTCCGAGACTAGCCCCCTACAATGAGCAGTTCTTC. Translated: CASSPPPRLAPYNEQFF.

The V gene is TRBV6-5, the J gene TRBJ2-7; 8 nucleotides agree with TRBD2. Germline CDR1 reads MNHEY; CDR2 reads SVGAGI. J was trimmed by 3 bases and V by 9 bases; bases with no gene match: 1. The CDR3 is 11 residues long. CDR3: CASSGNYEQYF. CDR3 in DNA: TGTGCCAGTAGCGGGAACTACGAGCAGTACTTC.